One sample yielded the 22 T cell receptor beta chains listed below, sequenced in a study of blood T cell repertoires in COVID-19. Measured with immunoSEQ multiplex PCR; TCRdb has only the in-frame clones, and not every one. The profile covers over 65,000 clones, with more than 80% appearing a single time and 0.77% taken by the ten largest. Sequencing was done on a sample of peripheral blood. The receptors were gathered from a woman aged 80 or older with acute or convalescent COVID-19.

The chain combines TRBV7-9 with TRBJ1-4, with 7 bases aligning to TRBD1. The ends lost 5 bases at V and 4 bases at J; junction bases unmatched: 7. Germline values: CDR1 SEHNR, CDR2 FQNEAQ (reference sequence). This CDR3 region has 15 residues. CDR3 sequence: CASSRRQGINEKLFF. CDR3 sequence (DNA): TGTGCCAGCAGCCGCCGACAGGGAATTAATGAAAAACTGTTTTTT.

The chain combines TRBV2 with TRBJ1-6; D uncertain. Trimming removed 3 bases at V and 5 bases at J, with 11 bases between. This CDR3 is 15 amino acids long. The germline V gene encodes CDR1 SNHLY and CDR2 FYNNEI. CDR3 region: CASSDGQPNNSPLHF. CDR3 in DNA: TGTGCCAGCAGTGATGGGCAGCCGAATAATTCACCCCTCCACTTT. Supplemented by reference TRBV2 and TRBJ1-6, the full variable domain reads EPEVTQTPSHQVTQMGQEVILRCVPISNHLYFYWYRQILGQKVEFLVSFYNNEISEKSEIFDDQFSVERPDGSNFTLKIRSTKLEDSAMYFCASSDGQPNNSPLHFGNGTRLTVT.

This clone has a handful of counts. In DNA form, the CDR3 reads TGTGCCAGCAGCCAACCGGGGAGCTATGGCTATGGCTACACCTTC. This encodes CASSQPGSYGYGYTF. The chain uses TRBV14 and TRBJ1-2; D call uncertain. Germline V gives CDR1 SGHDN, CDR2 FVKESK. Deletions cut 2 bases from V and 4 bases from J, with 14 bases between. CDR3 length equals 15 residues.

The chain links TRBV7-9 to TRBJ2-7; 10 nucleotides line up with TRBD2. J lost 6 bases, V lost 2 bases, and 7 bases had no gene match. Germline CDR1 and CDR2: SEHNR and FQNEAQ (reference sequence). The CDR3 consists of 15 residues. CDR3 nucleotide sequence: TGTGCCAGCAGCTTAATTGCTAGCGGGGGACGCGAGCAGTACTTC. This encodes CASSLIASGGREQYF.

This clone is termed medium-sized. The chain joins TRBV7-9 to TRBJ2-3; TRBD2 might be the D (5 bases). Germline-derived CDR1 and CDR2 are SEHNR and FQNEAQ (reference sequence). This CDR3 spans 17 amino acids. Trimming removed 5 bases from V and 0 bases from J, with 18 bases in between. The CDR3 sequence: CASSIRLAVYSTDTQYF. CDR3 in DNA: TGTGCCAGCAGCATCCGTCTAGCCGTCTATAGCACAGATACGCAGTATTTT.

Note on this clone: This specimen includes other DNA sequences encoding the same CDR3. Here the CDR3 DNA reads TGTGCCAGCAGCCAAGGGGGGGGGAGGAGCAATCAGCCCCAGCATTTT. Translated, it gives CASSQGGGRSNQPQHF. The chain carries TRBV3-1 (or the pseudogene TRBV3-2) and TRBJ1-5, with D possibly matching TRBD1 (5 bases). In germline, CDR1 is LGHDT, CDR2 YNNKEL (reference sequence). This CDR3 comprises 16 residues. Trimming left V 1 base short and J 1 base short, with 11 bases between.

This chain links TRBV6-5 with TRBJ2-6; tentative D call: TRBD1 (5 bases). CDR1 is MNHEY, CDR2 SVGAGI, per germline. V lost 6 bases and J lost 0, with 9 bases in between. There are 15 residues in the CDR3. The CDR3 coding sequence is TGTGCCAGCAGGGTCGACAGCTCTGGGGCCAACGTCCTGACTTTC. Translation gives CASRVDSSGANVLTF.

This clone appeared a single time. The chain is built from TRBV6-2 or TRBV6-3 and TRBJ2-2; 8 nucleotides align to TRBD1. V dropped 0 bases and J dropped 6; count of bases not matched to a gene: 9. Germline V gene lookup returns CDR1 MNHEY and CDR2 SVGEGT. There are 17 residues in the CDR3. CDR3 protein: CASSYSRNRGSAGELFF. CDR3 nucleotide sequence: TGTGCCAGCAGTTACTCACGGAACAGGGGGTCGGCCGGGGAGCTGTTTTTT.

The chain joins TRBV3-1 (or the pseudogene TRBV3-2) to TRBJ2-3; weak D call: TRBD1 (6 bases). With 0 bases removed from V and 2 bases from J, the gap between germline ends came to 12 bases. The CDR3 sequence is 16 residues long. Germline V lookup: CDR1 LGHDT, CDR2 YNNKEL (reference sequence). The CDR3 loop reads CASSQDGRGVTDTQYF. CDR3 nucleotide sequence: TGTGCCAGCAGCCAAGATGGCAGGGGTGTCACAGATACGCAGTATTTT.

This rearrangement joins TRBV28 to TRBJ2-1; D is possibly TRBD1 (5 bases). With 2 bases removed from V and 3 bases from J, the gap between germline ends came to 20 bases. CDR3 length: 18 residues. The V gene's germline CDR1 is MDHEN and CDR2 SYDVKM. The CDR3 here is CASSLQTNRIANYNEQFF. For the CDR3, the DNA is TGTGCCAGCAGTTTACAAACCAACAGGATAGCAAACTACAATGAGCAGTTCTTC.

The J gene is TRBJ2-1, the V gene TRBV27; maybe TRBD2 (6 bases). The V end lost 4 bases, the J end lost 5 bases, and 12 bases lay between the germline ends. This CDR3 is 14 amino acids long. Germline CDR1 reads MNHEY; CDR2 reads SMNVEV (reference sequence). The CDR3 region is CASSYDSGDNEQFF. The CDR3 DNA is TGTGCCAGCAGTTATGATAGCGGAGACAATGAGCAGTTCTTC.

This chain links TRBV24-1 with TRBJ2-2; D unresolved. The germline V gene encodes CDR1 KGHDR and CDR2 SFDVKD. V was pared by 2 bases and J by 6 bases, with 12 bases between. The CDR3 has 15 residues. Here the CDR3 reads CATSDSSLGPGELFF. For the CDR3, the DNA is TGTGCCACCAGTGATTCCAGTTTGGGCCCCGGGGAGCTGTTTTTT.

The chain joins TRBV19 to TRBJ2-5, with 9 bases identical to TRBD1. There are 16 residues in the CDR3. The germline CDR1 and CDR2 sequences are LNHDA and SQIVND (reference sequence). J lost 2 bases, V lost 2 bases, and 6 bases had no gene match. CDR3 loop: CASSIPRTGEQETQYF. DNA of the CDR3: TGTGCCAGTAGTATACCCCGGACAGGGGAACAAGAGACCCAGTACTTC.

The chain employs TRBV7-7 and TRBJ2-5, with D perhaps matching TRBD2 (6 bases). CDR3 size: 15 residues. CDR1 is SSHAT, CDR2 FNYEAQ, per germline (reference sequence). V dropped 5 bases and J dropped 4 bases, with 17 bases sitting between them. The CDR3 loop is CASSTGVGASETQYF. CDR3 bases: TGTGCCAGCAGCACGGGAGTAGGAGCATCAGAGACCCAGTACTTC.

This chain connects TRBV6-2 or TRBV6-3 to TRBJ1-2, with unresolved D. With 2 bases removed from V and 4 bases from J, the gap between germline ends came to 8 bases. Germline V gene lookup returns CDR1 MNHEY and CDR2 SVGEGT. This CDR3 has 13 amino acids. CDR3 region: CASSYAAGYGYTF. CDR3 nucleotide sequence: TGTGCCAGCAGTTACGCGGCGGGCTATGGCTACACCTTC.

The chain combines TRBV7-2 with TRBJ2-7, with TRBD2 identical over 10 bases. This CDR3 region has 15 residues. Germline CDR1 SGHTA, CDR2 FQGNSA. The trim removed 7 bases at V and 7 bases at J, leaving 13 bases unmatched. CDR3 sequence reads: CASNPSGGPAGEQYF. The DNA for the CDR3 is TGTGCCAGCAACCCTAGCGGGGGCCCCGCGGGTGAGCAGTACTTC.

The V gene is TRBV9, the J gene TRBJ1-1; 7 bases are a match to TRBD1. The germline CDR1 and CDR2 sequences are SGDLS and YYNGEE. The CDR3 consists of 13 residues. Trimming at V came to 3 bases and at J to 3 bases, leaving 2 bases not matched to a gene. CDR3 loop: CASSGQGYTEAFF. The CDR3 DNA reads TGTGCCAGCAGCGGACAGGGCTACACTGAAGCTTTCTTT.

This chain links TRBV28 with TRBJ2-7; D remains ambiguous. V lost 2 bases to trimming and J lost 6 bases, with 5 bases between them. Germline CDR1 MDHEN, CDR2 SYDVKM. This CDR3 is 11 amino acids long. The CDR3 DNA reads TGTGCCAGCAGTTTAAGAGCCGAGCAGTACTTC. It encodes CASSLRAEQYF.

The chain recombines TRBV7-9 with TRBJ1-5; 12 bases fit TRBD1. J was trimmed by 0 bases and V by 3 bases; bases with no gene match: 6. Germline CDR1 SEHNR, CDR2 FQNEAQ (reference sequence). The CDR3 is made up of 18 amino acids. The CDR3: CASSLGTGGGDSNQPQHF. The CDR3 DNA reads TGTGCCAGCAGCTTGGGGACAGGGGGCGGAGATAGCAATCAGCCCCAGCATTTT. The full variable domain, its missing parts supplied by reference TRBV7-9 and TRBJ1-5, is DTGVSQNPRHKITKRGQNVTFRCDPISEHNRLYWYRQTLGQGPEFLTYFQNEAQLEKSRLLSDRFSAERPKGSFSTLEIQRTEQGDSAMYLCASSLGTGGGDSNQPQHFGDGTRLSIL.

This sequence joins TRBV7-9 and TRBJ2-1, with a possible D match to TRBD2 (6 bases). V was cut by 5 bases and J by 6 bases, with 14 bases left in between. The CDR3 is 14 amino acids. Germline V gene data show CDR1 as SEHNR and CDR2 as FQNEAQ (reference sequence). The CDR3: CASSTLTRGNEQFF. The CDR3 nucleotides are TGTGCCAGCAGCACTTTGACTAGGGGCAATGAGCAGTTCTTC. Full variable domain (rest looked up from reference TRBV7-9 and TRBJ2-1): DTGVSQNPRHKITKRGQNVTFRCDPISEHNRLYWYRQTLGQGPEFLTYFQNEAQLEKSRLLSDRFSAERPKGSFSTLEIQRTEQGDSAMYLCASSTLTRGNEQFFGPGTRLTVL.

The rearrangement links TRBV20-1 to TRBJ2-3; D perhaps matches TRBD1 (6 bases). There are 11 residues in the CDR3. In germline, CDR1 is DFQATT, CDR2 SNEGSKA (reference sequence). V gave up 1 base and J gave up 8 bases, with 7 bases separating them. The CDR3 sequence: CSARVGGTQYF. The CDR3 DNA sequence: TGCAGTGCTAGAGTAGGGGGTACGCAGTATTTT.

CDR3 amino acids: CASSPRTGGYGDNEQFF. The DNA of the CDR3 is TGTGCCAGCAGCCCGAGGACAGGGGGCTATGGGGACAATGAGCAGTTCTTC. J is TRBJ2-1 and V is TRBV7-2, with 11 positions matching TRBD1. V lost 5 bases and J lost 5; bases outside the gene matches: 11. Germline V CDR1 and CDR2: SGHTA, FQGNSA. This CDR3 spans 17 amino acids.